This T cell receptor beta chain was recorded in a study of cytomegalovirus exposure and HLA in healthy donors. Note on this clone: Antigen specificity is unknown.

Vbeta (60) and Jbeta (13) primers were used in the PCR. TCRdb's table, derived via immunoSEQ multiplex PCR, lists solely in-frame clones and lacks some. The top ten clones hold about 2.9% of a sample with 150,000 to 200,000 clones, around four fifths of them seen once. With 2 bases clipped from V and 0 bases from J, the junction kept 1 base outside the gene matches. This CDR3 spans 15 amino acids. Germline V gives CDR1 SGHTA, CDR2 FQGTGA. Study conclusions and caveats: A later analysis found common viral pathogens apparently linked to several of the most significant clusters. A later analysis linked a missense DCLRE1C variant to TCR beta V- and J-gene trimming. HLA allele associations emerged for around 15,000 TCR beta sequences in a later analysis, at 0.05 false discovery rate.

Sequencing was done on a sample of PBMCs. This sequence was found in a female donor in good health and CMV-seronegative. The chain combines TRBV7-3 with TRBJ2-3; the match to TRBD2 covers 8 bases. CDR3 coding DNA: TGTGCCAGCAGCTTATCTAGCGGGAGCACAGATACGCAGTATTTT. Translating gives CASSLSSGSTDTQYF.